This T cell receptor (beta chain) was identified in a study of T cell repertoires in cytomegalovirus infection. This CDR3 has 13 residues. Deletions cut 3 bases from V and 6 bases from J, with 12 bases between. Germline V gene lookup returns CDR1 SGHTA and CDR2 FQGNSA. TCRdb redid the calling of the reads with MiXCR, one entry per CDR3 protein. The sample consists of 640,000 or so distinct CDR3 sequences, around 31% of them appearing once. In regard to this clonotype: The antigen is undetermined.

The specimen was cultured PBMCs, collected from culture after CMV antigen stimulation. The source of this sequence is a human donor in good health (CMV status not recorded). Some clones in this sample may be carry-over from other donors' samples. V is TRBV7-2 and J is TRBJ2-7; D may be TRBD1 (6 bases). CDR3 loop: CASSFTGGGEQYF. CDR3 nucleotide sequence: TGTGCCAGCAGCTTTACTGGGGGCGGCGAGCAGTACTTC.